A single sample gave rise to the 22 T cell receptor beta chains below, sequenced in a study of cytomegalovirus exposure and HLA in healthy donors. Method: immunoSEQ multiplex PCR; TCRdb's copy keeps in-frame clones and lacks some. The table lists 120,000 to 150,000 clones, roughly 89% of them singletons. The sequencing sample was made of PBMCs. Receptor source: a woman aged 18 to 35 in good health and CMV-seropositive.

DNA of the CDR3: TGCGCCAGCAGCCAAGCACTAGCGGGAGGGCGAAACATTCAGTACTTC. This translates into CASSQALAGGRNIQYF. The chain employs TRBV4-3 and TRBJ2-4; 13 nucleotides agree with TRBD2. The length of the CDR3 is 16 residues. Trimming cost V 1 base and J 6 bases; bases outside gene matches: 3. From germline, CDR1 is LGHNA and CDR2 YSLEER.

This clone was observed a single time. V usage is TRBV30 and J usage is TRBJ1-2, with D possibly TRBD1 on 5 matching bases. The CDR3 is made up of 13 amino acids. V lost 5 bases, J lost 6 bases, and 16 bases lay in between. CDR1 is GTSNPN, CDR2 SVGIG, per germline (reference sequence). This chain's CDR3 is CAWRGGSPDGYTF. DNA of the CDR3: TGTGCCTGGCGCGGGGGATCGCCGGATGGCTACACCTTC.

CDR3 loop: CASSVESMNTEAFF. The CDR3 DNA is TGTGCCAGCAGCGTAGAGTCTATGAACACTGAAGCTTTCTTT. The V and J genes are TRBV9 and TRBJ1-1, with unresolved D. Germline values: CDR1 SGDLS, CDR2 YYNGEE. V lost 0 bases and J 0 bases, leaving 6 bases between the germline ends. The CDR3 length is 14 residues.

J is TRBJ1-4 and V is TRBV15, with 9 bases aligning to TRBD1. Per germline, CDR1 LNHNV and CDR2 YYDKDF (reference sequence). The junction had 6 bases not matched to a gene; V was cut back by 4 bases and J by 6 bases. The CDR3 extends over 15 amino acids. The CDR3 DNA is TGTGCCACCAGCACCCTACAGGGGGCGGATGAAAAACTGTTTTTT. Its protein product is CATSTLQGADEKLFF.

This clone was seen just once. This chain uses TRBV2 with TRBJ1-2; 10 positions match TRBD1. The V gene end was trimmed by 6 bases and the J gene end by 4 bases; junction bases not matched to a gene: 8. Per germline, CDR1 SNHLY and CDR2 FYNNEI. The CDR3 is made up of 15 amino acids. CDR3 amino acids: CASRETGGRGYGYTF. The CDR3 DNA follows: TGTGCCAGCAGGGAGACAGGGGGCAGGGGCTATGGCTACACCTTC.

The CDR3: CASSLKGALEQFF. CDR3 in DNA: TGTGCCAGCAGCTTAAAGGGGGCGTTGGAGCAGTTCTTC. The chain joins TRBV11-3 to TRBJ2-1; 7 nucleotides align to TRBD1. This CDR3 is built from 13 residues. Germline V gene lookup returns CDR1 SGHNT and CDR2 YENEEA. The V and J ends lost 2 bases and 10 bases, in that order; junction bases with no gene match: 5.

This clone has more than one count but fewer than ten. This rearrangement joins TRBV28 to TRBJ2-7; tentative D call: TRBD1 (6 bases). In germline, CDR1 is MDHEN, CDR2 SYDVKM. The CDR3 is made up of 14 amino acids. Trimming shortened V by 6 bases and J by 7 bases, and 19 bases separated the two germline ends. CDR3 sequence: CASRTLGTSGEQYF. For the CDR3, the DNA is TGTGCCAGCAGGACCCTGGGGACATCGGGGGAGCAGTACTTC.

J is TRBJ1-2 and V is TRBV5-4; the D is unclear. V lost 5 bases and J 6 bases, leaving 17 bases between the germline ends. This CDR3 region has 14 residues. Germline CDR1 and CDR2: SGHNT and YYREEE (reference sequence). CDR3 DNA sequence: TGTGCCAGCAGAGGTCCAGCGAGCCTACATGGCTACACCTTC. Translating gives CASRGPASLHGYTF.

This clone showed up just once. V gene TRBV5-4 combines with J gene TRBJ1-4; 7 bases align to TRBD1. The CDR3 extends over 14 amino acids. CDR1 SGHNT and CDR2 YYREEE come from the germline V gene (reference sequence). V lost 3 bases and J lost 8; bases outside the gene matches: 7. CDR3 loop: CASSSNPTGEKLFF. The CDR3 DNA follows: TGTGCCAGCAGCTCGAATCCGACAGGGGAAAAACTGTTTTTT.

The genes are TRBV7-9 and TRBJ2-2; 10 bases are shared with TRBD1. The CDR3 covers 14 residues. Germline V lookup: CDR1 SEHNR, CDR2 FQNEAQ (reference sequence). The V gene end was trimmed by 3 bases and the J gene end by 5 bases; junction bases not matched to a gene: 0. The CDR3 DNA reads TGTGCCAGCAGCTTGGACAGGGGGACCGGGGAGCTGTTTTTT. As protein: CASSLDRGTGELFF.

This clone was detected only a few times. J is TRBJ1-2 and V is TRBV30; D call uncertain. Germline assignment: CDR1 GTSNPN and CDR2 SVGIG (reference sequence). The CDR3 extends over 13 amino acids. V shed 3 bases and J shed 8 bases, with 16 bases lying between them. This chain's CDR3 is CAWRNGAMEGYTF. In nucleotides, the CDR3 is TGTGCCTGGAGGAACGGAGCGATGGAAGGCTACACCTTC.

The chain joins TRBV2 to TRBJ2-5; 8 nucleotides line up with TRBD1. V shed 6 bases and J 5 bases; nucleotides not matched to a gene: 8. This CDR3 spans 14 amino acids. Germline lookup yields CDR1 SNHLY and CDR2 FYNNEI. The CDR3 is CASRPRTGWETQYF. CDR3 nucleotides: TGTGCCAGCAGACCTAGGACAGGGTGGGAGACCCAGTACTTC.

This rearrangement joins TRBV4-2 to TRBJ1-1; D is undetermined. The CDR3 spans 15 residues. Germline CDR1 is LGHNA and CDR2 is YNFKEQ. V lost 4 bases, J lost 7 bases, and 19 bases lay in between. This CDR3 reads CASSPRALSRSEAFF. As DNA, the CDR3 is TGTGCCAGCAGCCCTCGCGCCCTCAGTCGGAGTGAAGCTTTCTTT.

The V gene is TRBV6-1, the J gene TRBJ1-2; D remains unclear. Germline loops: CDR1 MNHNS, CDR2 SASEGT. This CDR3 is built from 15 residues. V was shortened by 3 bases and J by 10 bases, with 21 bases between the two germline ends. CDR3 sequence: CASSDSLGRQKDYTF. DNA for the CDR3: TGTGCCAGCAGTGACTCGTTGGGGAGGCAGAAGGACTACACCTTC.

The rearrangement links TRBV5-1 to TRBJ2-7; 7 bases map to TRBD2. In germline, CDR1 is SGHRS, CDR2 YFSETQ. There are 14 residues in the CDR3. The V segment lost 4 bases and the J segment 0 bases; nucleotides outside the gene matches: 4. The CDR3 bases are TGCGCCAGCAGCGTGGTAGCGGGCTCCTACGAGCAGTACTTC. Translating it yields CASSVVAGSYEQYF.

The gene calls are TRBV5-1 and TRBJ2-1; tentatively, D is TRBD1 (6 bases). CDR1 and CDR2 from the germline V gene are SGHRS and YFSETQ. Trimming cost V 0 bases and J 6 bases, with 16 bases left between them. The CDR3 extends over 16 amino acids. This CDR3 is CASSLVAPVGGNEQFF. CDR3 bases: TGCGCCAGCAGCTTGGTAGCGCCCGTAGGGGGCAATGAGCAGTTCTTC.

The V and J genes are TRBV14 and TRBJ2-7, with D unclear. The CDR3 totals 13 residues. CDR1 and CDR2 (germline): SGHDN, FVKESK. V shed 2 bases and J shed 6 bases, with 11 bases lying between them. CDR3: CASSQLVYSEQYF. The CDR3 coding sequence is TGTGCCAGCAGCCAACTAGTTTATTCCGAGCAGTACTTC.

The chain employs TRBV28 and TRBJ2-3, with 10 bases lining up with TRBD2. The CDR3 covers 15 residues. Germline V CDR1 and CDR2: MDHEN, SYDVKM. Unmatched junction bases numbered 11, after V lost 6 bases and J lost 8 bases. The CDR3 bases are TGTGCCAGCAGCCCGATAGCGGGAGGCCCCCGTACGCAGTATTTT. Translation: CASSPIAGGPRTQYF.

J is TRBJ2-7 and V is TRBV19; D possibly corresponds to TRBD2 (5 bases). CDR3 length: 13 amino acids. Germline V CDR1 and CDR2: LNHDA, SQIVND (reference sequence). V was cut by 7 bases and J by 3 bases, with 13 bases left in between. The CDR3 here is CASTAGPLYEQYF. Here the CDR3 DNA reads TGTGCCAGTACGGCGGGCCCTCTCTACGAGCAGTACTTC. Based on the CDR3 plus reference TRBV19 and TRBJ2-7, the full variable domain is DGGITQSPKYLFRKEGQNVTLSCEQNLNHDAMYWYRQDPGQGLRLIYYSQIVNDFQKGDIAEGYSVSREKKESFPLTVTSAQKNPTAFYLCASTAGPLYEQYFGPGTRLTVT.

The rearrangement uses TRBV5-6 and TRBJ2-5, with D possibly being TRBD1 (6 bases). V was shortened by 2 bases and J by 4 bases, with 15 bases between the two germline ends. The length of the CDR3 is 15 residues. In germline, CDR1 is SGHDT, CDR2 YYEEEE. DNA of the CDR3: TGTGCCAGCAGCTTCCCCGGGACAACAGGAGAGACCCAGTACTTC. Protein: CASSFPGTTGETQYF.

The chain recombines TRBV5-4 with TRBJ1-2, with D maybe TRBD1 (5 bases). The CDR3 consists of 13 residues. V lost 0 bases, J lost 4 bases, and 7 bases lay in between. Per germline, CDR1 SGHNT and CDR2 YYREEE (reference sequence). The CDR3 bases are TGTGCCAGCAGCTTGGACAGGCTCTATGGCTACACCTTC. Translation gives CASSLDRLYGYTF.

The chain carries TRBV9 and TRBJ2-7; the match to TRBD1 covers 7 bases. CDR3 length equals 14 residues. The germline CDR1 and CDR2 sequences are SGDLS and YYNGEE. V shed 3 bases and J 1 base; nucleotides not matched to a gene: 4. CDR3 coding DNA: TGTGCCAGCAGCGCCCGACAGGGATCCTACGAGCAGTACTTC. Amino acid sequence: CASSARQGSYEQYF.